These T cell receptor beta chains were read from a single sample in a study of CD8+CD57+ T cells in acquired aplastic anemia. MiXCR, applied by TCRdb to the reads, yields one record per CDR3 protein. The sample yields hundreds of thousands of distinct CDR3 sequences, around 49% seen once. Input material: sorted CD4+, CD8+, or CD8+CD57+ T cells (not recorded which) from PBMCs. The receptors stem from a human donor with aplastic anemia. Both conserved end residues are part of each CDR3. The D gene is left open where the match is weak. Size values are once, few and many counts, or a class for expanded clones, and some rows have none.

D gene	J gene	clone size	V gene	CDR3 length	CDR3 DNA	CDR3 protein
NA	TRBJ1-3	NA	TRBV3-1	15	TGTGCCAGCAGCCAAGGTGGCAGGTCCGGAAACACCATATATTTT	CASSQGGRSGNTIYF
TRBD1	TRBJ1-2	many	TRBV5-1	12	TGCGCCAGCACCGGACAGGGGTATGGCTACACCTTC	CASTGQGYGYTF
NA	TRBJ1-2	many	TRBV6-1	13	TGTGCCAGCAGCAGTACAGGATTGAGCGGCTACACCTTC	CASSSTGLSGYTF
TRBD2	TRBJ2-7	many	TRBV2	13	TGTGCCAGCAGGACTAGCGGGGTCTACGAGCAGTACTTC	CASRTSGVYEQYF
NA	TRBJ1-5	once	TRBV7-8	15	TGTGCCAGCAGCGTGACAACAGGGTCCAATCAGCCCCAGCATTTT	CASSVTTGSNQPQHF
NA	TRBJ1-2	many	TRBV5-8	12	TGTGCCAGCAGCTTGGTCCGCTATGGCTACACCTTC	CASSLVRYGYTF
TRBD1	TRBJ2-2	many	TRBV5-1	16	TGCGCCAGCAGCCCATGGACAGGGTCGGACACCGGGGAGCTGTTTTTT	CASSPWTGSDTGELFF
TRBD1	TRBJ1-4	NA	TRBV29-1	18	TGCAGCGCTAAACCGGTAGGGGACAGATCAACAACTAATGAAAAACTGTTTTTT	CSAKPVGDRSTTNEKLFF
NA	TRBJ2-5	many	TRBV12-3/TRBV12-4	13	TGTGCCAGCAGTCGGGGGGCCGGAGAGACCCAGTACTTC	CASSRGAGETQYF
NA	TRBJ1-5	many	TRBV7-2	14	TGTGCCAGCAGCCCCTACAGGGAGGGTCAGCCCCAGCATTTT	CASSPYREGQPQHF
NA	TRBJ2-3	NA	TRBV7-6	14	TGTGCCAGCAGCAACAGAATAAACCCAGATACGCAGTATTTT	CASSNRINPDTQYF
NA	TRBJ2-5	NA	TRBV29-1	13	TGCAGCGTTGAAGACGGGGTAAGGGAGACCCAGTACTTC	CSVEDGVRETQYF
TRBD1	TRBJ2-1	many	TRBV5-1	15	TGCGCCAGCAGCTTGGCCGGACAGGGGTACAATGAGCAGTTCTTC	CASSLAGQGYNEQFF
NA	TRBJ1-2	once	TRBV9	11	TGTGCCAGCATAAACTGGGGGGGCTACACCTTT	CASINWGGYTF
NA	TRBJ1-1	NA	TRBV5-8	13	TGTGCCAGCAGCCGGACAGCGAACACTGAAGCTTTCTTT	CASSRTANTEAFF
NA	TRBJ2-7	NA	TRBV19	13	TGTGCCAGTAGTCCAGGGCGGAACTACGAGCAGTACTTC	CASSPGRNYEQYF
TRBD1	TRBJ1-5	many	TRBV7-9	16	TGTGCCAGCAGCCGTGAGCAGGGGGGTAGCAATCAGCCCCAGCATTTT	CASSREQGGSNQPQHF
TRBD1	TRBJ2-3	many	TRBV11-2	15	TGTGCCAGCAGCCCTGGACAGGGGAGGACAGATACGCAGTATTTT	CASSPGQGRTDTQYF
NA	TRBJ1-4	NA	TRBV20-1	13	TGCAGTGCTACGGGACCGATTGATGAAAAACTGTTTTTT	CSATGPIDEKLFF
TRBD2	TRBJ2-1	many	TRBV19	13	TGTGCCAGCGGGACTAGCACCCACAATGAGCAGTTCTTC	CASGTSTHNEQFF
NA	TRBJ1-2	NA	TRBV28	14	TGTGCCAGCAAGATACAGGGAACTTACTATGGCTACACCTTC	CASKIQGTYYGYTF
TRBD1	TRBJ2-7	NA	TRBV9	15	TGTGCCAGCAGCGTAGGGGACAGGGCCGGCTACGAGCAGTACTTC	CASSVGDRAGYEQYF
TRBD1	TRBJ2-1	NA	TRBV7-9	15	TGTGCCAGCAGCCAAGATAGCAGGGGGAGCACTGAGCAGTTCTTC	CASSQDSRGSTEQFF
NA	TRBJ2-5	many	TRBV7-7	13	TGTGCCAGCAGCTTAGCAGGTTGGGAGACCCAGTACTTC	CASSLAGWETQYF
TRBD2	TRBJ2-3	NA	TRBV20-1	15	TGCAGTGCTAGCGGGGGGGCCGGGAACTCTGATACGCAGTATTTT	CSASGGAGNSDTQYF
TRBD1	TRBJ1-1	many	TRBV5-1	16	TGCGCCAGCAGCTCCCCCTGGGGACAGGGATCGACTGAAGCTTTCTTT	CASSSPWGQGSTEAFF
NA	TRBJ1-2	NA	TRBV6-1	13	TGTGCCAGCAGTGAAGCGCTTGAGTGGGGCTACGCCTTC	CASSEALEWGYAF
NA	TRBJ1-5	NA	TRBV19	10	TGTGCCAGTCGCAATCAGCCCCAGCATTTT	CASRNQPQHF
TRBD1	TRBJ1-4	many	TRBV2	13	TGTGCCAGCAGTTTGGACAGGGAGGAAAAACTGTTTTTT	CASSLDREEKLFF
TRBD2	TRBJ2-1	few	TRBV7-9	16	TGTGCCAGCAGCTTCTCAGCGGGGCCCTCCTACAATGAGCAGTTCTTC	CASSFSAGPSYNEQFF
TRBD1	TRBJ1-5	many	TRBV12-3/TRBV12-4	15	TGTGCCAGCAGTCGGGACAGTCTTTCAATCTCGCCCCAGCATTTT	CASSRDSLSISPQHF
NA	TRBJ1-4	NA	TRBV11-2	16	TGTGCCAGCAGCTTTAGTGGGGAGGCATGGGATGAAAAACTGTTTTTT	CASSFSGEAWDEKLFF
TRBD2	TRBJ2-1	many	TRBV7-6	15	TGTGCCAGCAGCTCACCGAGCGGGGGGCACAATGAGCAGTTCTTC	CASSSPSGGHNEQFF
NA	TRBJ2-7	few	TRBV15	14	TGTGCCACCAGCAGAGATCGGAGATCCTACGAGCAGTACTTC	CATSRDRRSYEQYF
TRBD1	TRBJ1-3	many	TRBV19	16	TGTGCCAGTAGTGGGACAGGGGGAACAGCTGGAAACACCATATATTTT	CASSGTGGTAGNTIYF
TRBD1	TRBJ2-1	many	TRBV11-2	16	TGTGCCAGCAGCAATCTAGGGACAGGGACCTACAATGAGCAGTTCTTC	CASSNLGTGTYNEQFF
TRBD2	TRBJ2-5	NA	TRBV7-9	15	TGTGCCAGCTGGGCTAGCGGGGGGGGAGGGGAGACCCAGTACTTC	CASWASGGGGETQYF
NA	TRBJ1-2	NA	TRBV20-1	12	TGCAGTGCTTCGACCCGGGGAGTGGGCTACACCTTC	CSASTRGVGYTF
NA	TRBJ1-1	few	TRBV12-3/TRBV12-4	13	TGTGCCAGCAGTTTTGGTGCGAACACTGAAGCTTTCTTT	CASSFGANTEAFF
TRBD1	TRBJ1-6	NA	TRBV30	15	TGTGCCTGGAAAGGGACAGGGGGTTTCAATTCACCCCTCCACTTT	CAWKGTGGFNSPLHF
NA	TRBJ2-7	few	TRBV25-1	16	TGTGCCAGCAGTGCCTTGGGCGGTCGTAGCGTCTACGAGCAGTACTTC	CASSALGGRSVYEQYF
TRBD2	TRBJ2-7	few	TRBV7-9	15	TGTGCCAGCAGCTTAGAGGCGGGGGGAGACTACGAGCAGTACTTC	CASSLEAGGDYEQYF
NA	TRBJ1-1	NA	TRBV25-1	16	TGTGCCAGCATCCCAGACGGGGGCCCTGCGGGCACTGAAGCTTTCTTT	CASIPDGGPAGTEAFF
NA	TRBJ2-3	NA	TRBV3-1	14	TGTGCCAGCAGCCAAGGAGGCGTTTGGGATACGCAGTATTTT	CASSQGGVWDTQYF
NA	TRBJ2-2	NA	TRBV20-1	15	TGCAGTGCTAGACCCCCCAGGGGGAACACCGGGGAGCTGTTTTTT	CSARPPRGNTGELFF